The 4 T cell receptor beta chains below come from one sample, sequenced in a study of CD8+ T cells in alopecia areata. Reverse transcription of extracted RNA yielded cDNA, which provided the sequencing template. Here immunoSEQ multiplex PCR was the method, and the copy in TCRdb shows in-frame clones only, minus some. The table has around 200,000 clones, around 63% seen once; the top ten hold around 1.8%. Source: CD4+ T cells sorted from blood, taken at week 0. The receptors were gathered from a human donor with alopecia areata.

This chain uses TRBV6-1 with TRBJ2-3; no definite D call. Germline V gene lookup returns CDR1 MNHNS and CDR2 SASEGT. This CDR3 comprises 10 residues. V was pared by 2 bases and J by 7 bases, with 1 base between. CDR3 protein: CASSENTQYF. CDR3 DNA: TGTGCCAGCAGTGAAAATACGCAGTATTTT.

This chain links TRBV29-1 with TRBJ2-2; weak D call: TRBD2 (6 bases). The CDR3 is made up of 13 amino acids. CDR1 is SQVTM, CDR2 ANQGSEA, per germline. The V gene lost 7 bases and the J gene lost 1 base, with 10 bases spanning the gap. CDR3 residues: CSAAGLNTGELFF. CDR3 DNA: TGCAGCGCTGCGGGGTTGAACACCGGGGAGCTGTTTTTT.

This chain uses TRBV11-2 with TRBJ2-6; 10 nucleotides align to TRBD1. Germline V CDR1 and CDR2: SGHAT, FQNNGV. V trimming: 5 bases; J trimming: 2 bases; junction bases outside the gene matches: 9. This CDR3 comprises 18 residues. CDR3 region: CASSPRDRGAPGANVLTF. The CDR3 DNA is TGTGCCAGCAGCCCCCGGGACAGGGGTGCCCCTGGGGCCAACGTCCTGACTTTC.

The sample holds many counts of this clone. The V call is TRBV4-3, the J call TRBJ2-3; D might be TRBD1 (6 bases). There are 12 residues in the CDR3. V dropped 0 bases and J dropped 10 bases, with 8 bases sitting between them. The germline gives CDR1 LGHNA, CDR2 YSLEER. The DNA for the CDR3 is TGCGCCAGCAGCCAAGACAGGGGATCGCAGTATTTT. Its translation: CASSQDRGSQYF.